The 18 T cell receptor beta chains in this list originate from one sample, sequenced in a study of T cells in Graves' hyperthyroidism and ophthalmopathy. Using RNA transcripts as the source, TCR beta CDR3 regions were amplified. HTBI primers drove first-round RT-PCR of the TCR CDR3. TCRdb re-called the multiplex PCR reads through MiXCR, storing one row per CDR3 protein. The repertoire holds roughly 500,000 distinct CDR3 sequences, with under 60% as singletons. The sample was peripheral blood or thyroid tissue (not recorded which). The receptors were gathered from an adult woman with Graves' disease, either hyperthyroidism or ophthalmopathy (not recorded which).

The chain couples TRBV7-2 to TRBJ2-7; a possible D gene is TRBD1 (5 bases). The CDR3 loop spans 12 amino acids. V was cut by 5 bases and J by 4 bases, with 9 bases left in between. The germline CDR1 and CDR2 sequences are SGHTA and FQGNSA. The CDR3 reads CASSGAAYEQYF. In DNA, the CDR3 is TGTGCCAGCAGCGGGGCGGCGTACGAGCAGTACTTC.

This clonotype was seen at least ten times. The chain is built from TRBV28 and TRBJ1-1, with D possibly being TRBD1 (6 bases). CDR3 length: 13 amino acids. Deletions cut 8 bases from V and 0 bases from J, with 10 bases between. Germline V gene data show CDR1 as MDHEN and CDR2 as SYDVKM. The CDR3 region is CASCYRVNTEAFF. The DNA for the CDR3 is TGTGCCAGCTGCTACAGGGTGAACACTGAAGCTTTCTTT.

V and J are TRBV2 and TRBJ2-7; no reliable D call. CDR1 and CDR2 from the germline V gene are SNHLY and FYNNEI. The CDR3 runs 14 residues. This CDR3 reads CARFSSESSYEQYF. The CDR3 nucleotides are TGTGCTAGATTTAGTTCGGAGAGCTCCTACGAGCAGTACTTC. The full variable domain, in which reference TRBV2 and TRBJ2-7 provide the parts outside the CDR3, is EPEVTQTPSHQVTQMGQEVILRCVPISNHLYFYWYRQILGQKVEFLVSFYNNEISEKSEIFDDQFSVERPDGSNFTLKIRSTKLEDSAMYFCARFSSESSYEQYFGPGTRLTVT.

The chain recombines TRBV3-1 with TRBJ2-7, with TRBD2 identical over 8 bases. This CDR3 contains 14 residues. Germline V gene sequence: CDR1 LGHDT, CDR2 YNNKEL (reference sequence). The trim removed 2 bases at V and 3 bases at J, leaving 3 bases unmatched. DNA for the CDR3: TGTGCCAGCAGCCAACAAGCGGGAGTCTACGAGCAGTACTTC. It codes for CASSQQAGVYEQYF.

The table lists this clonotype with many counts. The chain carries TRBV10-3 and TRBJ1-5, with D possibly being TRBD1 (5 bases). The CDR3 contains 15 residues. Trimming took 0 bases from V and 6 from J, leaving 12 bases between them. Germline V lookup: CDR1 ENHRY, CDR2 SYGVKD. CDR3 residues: CAISESGQVGQPQHF. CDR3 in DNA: TGTGCCATCAGTGAGTCTGGACAAGTCGGTCAGCCCCAGCATTTT.

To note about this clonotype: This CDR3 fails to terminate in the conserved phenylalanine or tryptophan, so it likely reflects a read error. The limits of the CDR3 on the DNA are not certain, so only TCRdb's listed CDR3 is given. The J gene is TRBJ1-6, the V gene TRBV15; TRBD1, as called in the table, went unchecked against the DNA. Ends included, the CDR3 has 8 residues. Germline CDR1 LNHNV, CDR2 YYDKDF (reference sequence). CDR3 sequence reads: CATSSFRQ.

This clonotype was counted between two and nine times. CDR3 protein: CASSPLENYGYTF. The CDR3 DNA sequence: TGTGCCAGCTCACCTCTAGAGAACTATGGCTACACCTTC. The J gene is TRBJ1-2, the V gene TRBV18, with no clear D. This CDR3 comprises 13 residues. Germline CDR1 reads KGHSH; CDR2 reads LQKENI. Trimming shortened V by 3 bases and J by 2 bases, and 7 bases separated the two germline ends.

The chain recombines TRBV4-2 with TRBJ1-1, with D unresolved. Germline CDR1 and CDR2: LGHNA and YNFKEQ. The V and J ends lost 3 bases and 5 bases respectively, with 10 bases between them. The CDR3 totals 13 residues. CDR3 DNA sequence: TGTGCCAGCAGCCATGACACCGGGACTGAAGCTTTCTTT. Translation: CASSHDTGTEAFF.

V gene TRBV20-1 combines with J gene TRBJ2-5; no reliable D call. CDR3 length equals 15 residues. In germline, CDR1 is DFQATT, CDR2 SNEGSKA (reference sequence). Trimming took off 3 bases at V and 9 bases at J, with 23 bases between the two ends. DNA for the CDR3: TGCAGTGCTAGCCTGCCTTCGGATGGCAATCAGCCCCAGTACTTC. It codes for CSASLPSDGNQPQYF.

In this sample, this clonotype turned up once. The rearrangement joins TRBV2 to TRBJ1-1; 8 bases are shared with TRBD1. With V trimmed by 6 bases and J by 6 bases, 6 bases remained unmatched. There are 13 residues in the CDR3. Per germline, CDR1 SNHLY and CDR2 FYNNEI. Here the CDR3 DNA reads TGTGCCAGCAGGCAGGACAGGGACCCTGAAGCTTTCTTT. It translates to CASRQDRDPEAFF.

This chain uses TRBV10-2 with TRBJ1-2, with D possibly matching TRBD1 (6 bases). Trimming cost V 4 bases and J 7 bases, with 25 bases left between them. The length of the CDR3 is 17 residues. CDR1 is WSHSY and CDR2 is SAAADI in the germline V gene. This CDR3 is CASSADLPGQGEIGYTF. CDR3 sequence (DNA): TGCGCCAGCAGTGCCGACCTTCCGGGACAAGGGGAAATTGGCTACACCTTC.

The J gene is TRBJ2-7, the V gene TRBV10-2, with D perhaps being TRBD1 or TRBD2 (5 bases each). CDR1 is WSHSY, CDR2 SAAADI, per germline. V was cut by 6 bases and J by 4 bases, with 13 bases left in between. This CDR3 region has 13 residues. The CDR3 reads CASRGTDGYEQYF. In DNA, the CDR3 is TGCGCCAGCAGAGGGACCGATGGGTACGAGCAGTACTTC.

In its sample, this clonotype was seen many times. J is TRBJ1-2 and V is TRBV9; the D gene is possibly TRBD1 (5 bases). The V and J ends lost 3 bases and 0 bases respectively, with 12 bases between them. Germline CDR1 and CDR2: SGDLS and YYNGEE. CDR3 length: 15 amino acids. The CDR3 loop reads CASSAWGLTNYGYTF. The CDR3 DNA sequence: TGTGCCAGCAGCGCATGGGGACTGACTAACTATGGCTACACCTTC.

CDR3 region: CASSSEVAGQPQHF. The CDR3 region has the DNA TGCGCCAGCAGCTCCGAGGTGGCAGGTCAGCCCCAGCATTTT. The chain combines TRBV5-1 with TRBJ1-5; D gene uncertain. The CDR3 runs to 14 residues. In germline, CDR1 is SGHRS, CDR2 YFSETQ. V was clipped by 3 bases and J by 6 bases, with 13 bases between them.

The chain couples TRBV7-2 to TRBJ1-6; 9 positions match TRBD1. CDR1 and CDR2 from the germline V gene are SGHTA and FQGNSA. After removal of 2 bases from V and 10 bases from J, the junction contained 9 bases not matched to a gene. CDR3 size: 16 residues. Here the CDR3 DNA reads TGTGCCAGCAGCTTACCGGGACAGGGTGAATGGTCACCCCTCCACTTT. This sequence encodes CASSLPGQGEWSPLHF.

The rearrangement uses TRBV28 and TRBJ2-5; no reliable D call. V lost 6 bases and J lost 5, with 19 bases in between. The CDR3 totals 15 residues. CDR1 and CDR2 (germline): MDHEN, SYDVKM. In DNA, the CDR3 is TGTGCCAGCAGCGTTCCTCGGGCAGGCGGCGAGACCCAGTACTTC. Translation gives CASSVPRAGGETQYF.

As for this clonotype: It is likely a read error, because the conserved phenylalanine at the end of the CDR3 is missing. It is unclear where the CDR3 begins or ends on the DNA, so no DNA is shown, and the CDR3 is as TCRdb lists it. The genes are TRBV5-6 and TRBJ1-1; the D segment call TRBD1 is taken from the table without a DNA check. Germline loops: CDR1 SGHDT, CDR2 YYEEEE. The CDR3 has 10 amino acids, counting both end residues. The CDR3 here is CASSLPGGGT.

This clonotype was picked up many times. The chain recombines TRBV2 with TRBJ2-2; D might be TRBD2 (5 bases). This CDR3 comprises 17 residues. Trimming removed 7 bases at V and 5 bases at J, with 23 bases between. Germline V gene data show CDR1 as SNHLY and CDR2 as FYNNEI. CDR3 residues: CASTKPRGPPGTGELFF. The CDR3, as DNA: TGTGCCAGCACCAAACCTCGCGGACCGCCGGGGACCGGGGAGCTGTTTTTT.